This T cell receptor beta chain was sequenced during a study of blood T cell repertoires in COVID-19. Study overall: The origin of the acute and convalescent COVID-19 samples was the United States, Italy and Spain. PBMCs, B-cell-depleted T cells, or T cells provided the cDNA or gDNA that made up the material.

Between the trimmed V and J ends, which lost 0 bases and 8 bases, there was a span of 11 bases. Germline V gene sequence: CDR1 SGHNT, CDR2 YYREEE (reference sequence). The CDR3 loop spans 14 amino acids. Methods used by the authors: The assay estimated nucleated cells by amplifying reference gene primers. Clones were read by immunoSEQ multiplex PCR, and TCRdb kept only the in-frame ones, dropping some. Clone size and the V and J calls come from that table; the DNA yielded D and trimming. Of about 120,000 clones in the sample, about 83% are singletons; the top ten hold about 6%. The V call is TRBV5-4, the J call TRBJ1-4, with D possibly TRBD1 on 5 matching bases. The sample taken for sequencing was peripheral blood. The origin of this receptor is an elderly man with active or convalescent COVID-19. CDR3 sequence: CASSLDRAGEKLFF. The CDR3 DNA sequence: TGTGCCAGCAGCTTGGATAGGGCAGGGGAAAAACTGTTTTTT.